This TCR beta chain was sequenced for a study of blood T cell repertoires in COVID-19. Study details: Sites across the United States, Italy and Spain contributed samples from acute and convalescent COVID-19. Sources were T cells, B-cell-depleted T cells, or PBMCs; the material itself was cDNA or gDNA.

Per the study methods: Amplified reference gene primers provided the basis for estimating nucleated cell counts. Some clones are missing from TCRdb's copy, which holds only in-frame ones; the method was immunoSEQ multiplex PCR. That table supplies the V and J calls and clone size; D and trimming were determined from the DNA. The sample consists of about 82,000 clones, about 86% of them appearing once. Notes on this clone: Other DNA sequences in this specimen translate into the identical CDR3.

This CDR3 spans 14 amino acids. In germline, CDR1 is SGHRS, CDR2 YFSETQ. V was clipped by 0 bases and J by 4 bases; unmatched bases: 3. The chain has TRBV5-1 and TRBJ1-2; TRBD1 agrees at 7 bases. This sequence originates from a woman aged 60-70 years with acute or convalescent COVID-19. Sequencing was done on a sample of peripheral blood. The CDR3 spells CASSLGQGGYGYTF. CDR3 bases: TGCGCCAGCAGCTTGGGACAGGGAGGCTATGGCTACACCTTC.